These 28 T cell receptor beta chains came from one sample sequenced in a study of Ad26.COV2.S vaccination and SARS-CoV-2 variants. The repertoire was sequenced with immunoSEQ multiplex PCR; TCRdb's copy has only in-frame clones and lacks some. The sample holds about 480,000 clones, approximately 88% seen once. Treatment given: approximately 18 received Ad26.COV2.S at low or high dose, single or two shots; five or six received placebo; per-sample allocation not given. Each sample was drawn 63 days after the first injection (of vaccine or placebo). Sequenced here: peripheral blood, sampled in a trial of Ad26.COV2.S vaccine versus placebo. These receptors all stem from a person between 18 and 65 years old who received the Ad26.COV2.S COVID-19 vaccine or a placebo.

The chain carries TRBV19 and TRBJ1-5, with D unclear. The CDR3 runs 14 residues. CDR1 is LNHDA and CDR2 is SQIVND in the germline V gene (reference sequence). V lost 2 bases, J lost 6 bases, and 11 bases lay in between. The CDR3 loop reads CASSISQERQPQHF. CDR3 in DNA: TGTGCCAGTAGTATATCTCAGGAGCGTCAGCCCCAGCATTTT.

V usage is TRBV19 and J usage is TRBJ2-7; TRBD2 matches 9 bases. Germline V lookup: CDR1 LNHDA, CDR2 SQIVND (reference sequence). V lost 5 bases to trimming and J lost 6 bases; unmatched junction nucleotides: 11. CDR3 size: 15 residues. CDR3 amino acids: CASSELAGGPGEQYF. DNA for the CDR3: TGTGCCAGTAGTGAGTTGGCGGGAGGGCCCGGCGAGCAGTACTTC.

The chain links TRBV6-5 to TRBJ2-5; 8 bases are shared with TRBD1. This CDR3 region has 14 residues. The V gene's germline CDR1 is MNHEY and CDR2 SVGAGI. V gave up 6 bases and J gave up 2 bases; unmatched junction bases: 5. In DNA form, the CDR3 reads TGTGCCAGCAGATGGACAGGGCGGCAAGAGACCCAGTACTTC. Its protein is CASRWTGRQETQYF.

The V call is TRBV28, the J call TRBJ2-1; TRBD2 might be the D (5 bases). Trimming took off 5 bases at V and 7 bases at J, with 18 bases between the two ends. Germline lookup yields CDR1 MDHEN and CDR2 SYDVKM. The CDR3 is made up of 15 amino acids. For the CDR3, the DNA is TGTGCCAGCAGTCCAAGGGCTAGCTTTGGGAATGAGCAGTTCTTC. Amino acid sequence: CASSPRASFGNEQFF.

A few counts support this clone. The chain joins TRBV10-1 to TRBJ2-7; no clear D. Germline V gene sequence: CDR1 WNHNN, CDR2 SYGVQD (reference sequence). V lost 4 bases to trimming and J lost 3 bases, with 19 bases between them. CDR3 length: 16 amino acids. The CDR3, as DNA: TGCGCCAGCAGTGTCCCCAGAAGGCCAAAATACTACGAGCAGTACTTC. It translates to CASSVPRRPKYYEQYF.

J is TRBJ1-1 and V is TRBV30; TRBD1 is a possible D gene (5 bases). V lost 0 bases and J lost 6, with 20 bases in between. The V gene's germline CDR1 is GTSNPN and CDR2 SVGIG (reference sequence). The CDR3 has 16 amino acids. The CDR3 region is CAWSVPGTAWASEAFF. The CDR3 DNA sequence: TGTGCCTGGAGTGTCCCCGGGACCGCATGGGCATCTGAAGCTTTCTTT.

The V and J genes are TRBV9 and TRBJ2-5, with a weak D call TRBD1 (6 bases). CDR1 SGDLS and CDR2 YYNGEE come from the germline V gene. The CDR3 contains 14 residues. V was clipped by 4 bases and J by 5 bases, with 15 bases between them. Here the CDR3 DNA reads TGTGCCAGCAGCACCGGGACCAGGGGCGAGACCCAGTACTTC. This encodes CASSTGTRGETQYF.

The J gene is TRBJ1-6, the V gene TRBV28; 9 bases map to TRBD1. The CDR3 covers 15 residues. In germline, CDR1 is MDHEN, CDR2 SYDVKM. After removal of 7 bases from V and 9 bases from J, the junction contained 10 bases not matched to a gene. In DNA form, the CDR3 reads TGTGCCAGCACCCCGGACAGGGGAGGAAGTTCACCCCTCCACTTT. This translates into CASTPDRGGSSPLHF. The complete variable domain, with remaining parts taken from reference TRBV28 and TRBJ1-6, reads DVKVTQSSRYLVKRTGEKVFLECVQDMDHENMFWYRQDPGLGLRLIYFSYDVKMKEKGDIPEGYSVSREKKERFSLILESASTNQTSMYLCASTPDRGGSSPLHFGNGTRLTVT.

J is TRBJ2-5 and V is TRBV7-2, with 11 bases fitting TRBD1. Germline CDR1 SGHTA, CDR2 FQGNSA. This CDR3 is 15 amino acids long. V lost 5 bases to trimming and J lost 1 base; unmatched junction nucleotides: 3. This CDR3 is CASSRDRGAQETQYF. The CDR3, as DNA: TGTGCCAGCAGCCGGGACAGGGGGGCCCAAGAGACCCAGTACTTC.

This chain uses TRBV6-5 with TRBJ1-1; perhaps TRBD1 as D (5 bases). CDR3 size: 15 residues. Germline assignment: CDR1 MNHEY and CDR2 SVGAGI. V gave up 2 bases and J gave up 2 bases, with 12 bases separating them. CDR3 protein: CASSYGAGANTEAFF. The DNA for the CDR3 is TGTGCCAGCAGTTACGGGGCTGGGGCCAACACTGAAGCTTTCTTT.

V is TRBV11-1 and J is TRBJ2-5; TRBD1 might be the D (5 bases). The CDR3 contains 14 residues. The V end was cut by 3 bases, the J end by 7 bases, with 15 bases between. Germline values: CDR1 SGHAT, CDR2 FQDESV (reference sequence). The CDR3 DNA sequence: TGTGCCAGCAGCTTGGACACCCCCCAGGGGACCCAGTACTTC. It codes for CASSLDTPQGTQYF.

This chain uses TRBV29-1 with TRBJ2-1; TRBD2 matches at 9 bases. The CDR3 sequence is 12 residues long. Germline loops: CDR1 SQVTM, CDR2 ANQGSEA. Losses at the gene ends were 0 bases for V and 11 bases for J; bases not matched to a gene: 2. CDR3 in DNA: TGCAGCGTTGAAGAGCGGGAGGGGAAGCAGTTCTTC. This codes for CSVEEREGKQFF.

The chain is built from TRBV7-9 and TRBJ2-7; TRBD1 or TRBD2 may be the D gene (5 bases each). The CDR3 runs to 14 residues. CDR1 is SEHNR, CDR2 FQNEAQ, per germline (reference sequence). V lost 1 base to trimming and J lost 9 bases, with 16 bases between them. The CDR3 spells CASSLDGASSGQYF. The DNA for the CDR3 is TGTGCCAGCAGCTTAGACGGGGCCTCGTCGGGGCAGTACTTC.

The genes are TRBV10-1 and TRBJ1-6; D possibly corresponds to TRBD1 (5 bases). This CDR3 spans 14 amino acids. The germline CDR1 and CDR2 sequences are WNHNN and SYGVQD (reference sequence). Trimming pared 1 base from V and 9 bases from J, leaving 10 bases between. CDR3 coding DNA: TGCGCCAGCAGTGAGTGGGGGAGTGCTTCACCCCTCCACTTT. Translating gives CASSEWGSASPLHF.

The CDR3 sequence is CASRVLAETYEQYF. CDR3 in DNA: TGTGCCAGCAGGGTACTAGCGGAGACCTACGAGCAGTACTTC. V usage is TRBV6-5 and J usage is TRBJ2-7; 8 nucleotides match TRBD2. In germline, CDR1 is MNHEY, CDR2 SVGAGI. CDR3 length: 14 amino acids. The V gene end was trimmed by 6 bases and the J gene end by 2 bases; junction bases not matched to a gene: 6.

The rearrangement joins TRBV29-1 to TRBJ2-5; TRBD1 aligns across 9 bases. The CDR3 length is 14 residues. V shed 6 bases, J shed 0 bases, and the junction held 5 bases outside the gene matches. The germline V gene has CDR1 SQVTM and CDR2 ANQGSEA. In DNA form, the CDR3 reads TGCAGCGTAGAGGACAGGGGTTACCAAGAGACCCAGTACTTC. Encoded protein: CSVEDRGYQETQYF.

The CDR3 reads CAWELLGASGYTF. CDR3 DNA sequence: TGTGCCTGGGAGTTATTGGGGGCCTCGGGCTACACCTTC. This chain joins TRBV30 and TRBJ1-2, with D maybe TRBD1 (6 bases). Trimming removed 5 bases at V and 8 bases at J, with 18 bases between. The CDR3 is made up of 13 amino acids. Germline CDR1 is GTSNPN and CDR2 is SVGIG (reference sequence).

The gene calls are TRBV9 and TRBJ2-1; no clear D gene. The germline V gene encodes CDR1 SGDLS and CDR2 YYNGEE. The CDR3 has 18 residues. The V gene lost 4 bases and the J gene lost 7 bases, with 27 bases spanning the gap. The CDR3 protein is CASSPPRQLGKLGNEQFF. CDR3 in DNA: TGTGCCAGCAGCCCCCCCCGCCAGCTAGGGAAGCTAGGGAATGAGCAGTTCTTC.

This clone came up once. CDR3 residues: CASSEGSMRPQHF. The CDR3 coding sequence is TGTGCCAGCAGTGAAGGTTCGATGCGGCCCCAGCATTTT. This rearrangement joins TRBV6-1 to TRBJ1-5; D unresolved. CDR3 size: 13 residues. Germline CDR1 and CDR2: MNHNS and SASEGT. Deletions cut 1 base from V and 9 bases from J, with 10 bases between.

The chain uses TRBV9 and TRBJ1-1, with unresolved D. This CDR3 region has 14 residues. Germline V gives CDR1 SGDLS, CDR2 YYNGEE. V was trimmed by 1 base and J by 1 base, leaving 8 bases between them. The DNA of the CDR3 is TGTGCCAGCAGCGTAAACCCCACGAACACTGAAGCTTTCTTT. Translated, it gives CASSVNPTNTEAFF.

This clone was seen more than once but under ten times. The rearrangement links TRBV4-2 to TRBJ2-6; 8 nucleotides align to TRBD1. V lost 2 bases and J lost 2; bases outside the gene matches: 5. The germline gives CDR1 LGHNA, CDR2 YNFKEQ. This CDR3 has 17 amino acids. The CDR3, as DNA: TGTGCCAGCAGCCAAAGGGGCAGGGGGCCTGGGGCCAACGTCCTGACTTTC. Translated, it gives CASSQRGRGPGANVLTF.

The V and J genes are TRBV9 and TRBJ1-1; D might be TRBD1 (5 bases). CDR1 SGDLS and CDR2 YYNGEE come from the germline V gene. With 2 bases removed from V and 0 bases from J, the gap between germline ends came to 11 bases. The CDR3 sequence is 15 residues long. In nucleotides, the CDR3 is TGTGCCAGCAGCGTTGAGGTGGACATGAACACTGAAGCTTTCTTT. Translated, it gives CASSVEVDMNTEAFF.

The chain carries TRBV19 and TRBJ1-4, with 7 nucleotides matching TRBD1. Trimming at V came to 5 bases and at J to 0 bases, leaving 3 bases not matched to a gene. Looked up from germline, CDR1 is LNHDA and CDR2 is SQIVND (reference sequence). This CDR3 comprises 15 residues. The CDR3 reads CASSSTGATNEKLFF. The CDR3 region has the DNA TGTGCCAGTAGTTCCACAGGGGCAACTAATGAAAAACTGTTTTTT.

This sequence joins TRBV10-3 and TRBJ1-1, with TRBD1 as a possible D gene (6 bases). Germline CDR1 and CDR2: ENHRY and SYGVKD. The CDR3 extends over 15 amino acids. V lost 6 bases and J 1 base, leaving 15 bases between the germline ends. Here the CDR3 DNA reads TGTGCCATCAGGGGGGGCCGGGGGGCGAACACTGAAGCTTTCTTT. Translated, it gives CAIRGGRGANTEAFF.

The J gene is TRBJ2-2, the V gene TRBV7-3; D call uncertain. The V gene lost 0 bases and the J gene lost 6 bases, with 8 bases spanning the gap. The CDR3 covers 14 residues. Germline-derived CDR1 and CDR2 are SGHTA and FQGTGA. Here the CDR3 DNA reads TGTGCCAGCAGCTTAACGAGTAGGGCCGGGGAGCTGTTTTTT. Translated: CASSLTSRAGELFF.

The V and J genes are TRBV18 and TRBJ2-6, with TRBD1 matching over 9 bases. This CDR3 spans 18 amino acids. The germline V gene encodes CDR1 KGHSH and CDR2 LQKENI. V gave up 2 bases and J gave up 1 base; unmatched junction bases: 6. DNA of the CDR3: TGTGCCAGCTCACCATTAGGGACAGGGTCTTCTGGGGCCAACGTCCTGACTTTC. It specifies CASSPLGTGSSGANVLTF.

The J gene is TRBJ2-7, the V gene TRBV9; D remains unclear. Germline-derived CDR1 and CDR2 are SGDLS and YYNGEE. V lost 4 bases to trimming and J lost 0 bases, with 17 bases between them. The CDR3 totals 16 residues. CDR3 sequence reads: CASSPRPGLLSYEQYF. The CDR3 DNA sequence: TGTGCCAGCAGCCCCCGACCTGGCCTCCTCTCCTACGAGCAGTACTTC.

A remark on this clone: Different DNA sequences within this sample yield the same CDR3. The chain joins TRBV30 to TRBJ2-7, with 11 bases identical to TRBD1. The germline gives CDR1 GTSNPN, CDR2 SVGIG (reference sequence). With V trimmed by 5 bases and J by 3 bases, 0 bases remained unmatched. The CDR3 has 12 residues. CDR3 bases: TGTGCCTGGGGGACAGGGGGCTACGAGCAGTACTTC. It codes for CAWGTGGYEQYF.